This T cell receptor beta chain was obtained from a study of cytomegalovirus exposure and HLA in healthy donors. V was shortened by 1 base and J by 6 bases, with 7 bases between the two germline ends. Germline-derived CDR1 and CDR2 are MGHDK and SYGVNS. There are 13 residues in the CDR3. The PCR was carried out with 60 Vbeta primers and 13 Jbeta primers. Repertoires were generated with immunoSEQ multiplex PCR, while TCRdb's copy carries only in-frame clones and drops some. Of about 120,000 clones in the sample, 75% to 85% were seen once. This clone appeared a few times. The rearrangement links TRBV25-1 to TRBJ2-1, with D perhaps TRBD1 (5 bases). The sequence was collected from a woman aged 45 to 65 in good health and CMV-seropositive. The sequencing sample was made of PBMCs. The CDR3 bases are TGTGCCAGCAGTGAATGGGGCAGCAATGAGCAGTTCTTC. This translates into CASSEWGSNEQFF.